This passage covers 2 T cell receptor beta chains from one sample sequenced in a study of T cell responses to AZD1222 COVID-19 vaccine. Clones were sequenced by immunoSEQ multiplex PCR, and TCRdb holds only the in-frame ones, with some missing. The sample yields fewer than 110,000 clones, about 85% seen once. The sequenced sample was peripheral blood, obtained 28 days after the second AZD1222 dose. The source is an adult who received the AZD1222 COVID-19 vaccine.

This clone was recorded once. The CDR3 protein is CASSRPGGAGNTIYF. DNA for the CDR3: TGTGCCAGTAGCAGACCAGGGGGCGCAGGAAACACCATATATTTT. The gene calls are TRBV19 and TRBJ1-3; 8 positions agree with TRBD1. The J segment lost 4 bases and the V segment lost 6 bases, leaving 8 bases of the junction unmatched. This CDR3 comprises 15 residues. The germline V gene has CDR1 LNHDA and CDR2 SQIVND (reference sequence).

This clone was counted once. The chain carries TRBV28 and TRBJ2-1, with 7 bases fitting TRBD2. Germline CDR1 and CDR2: MDHEN and SYDVKM. The CDR3 is 11 amino acids. With 8 bases clipped from V and 10 bases from J, the junction kept 5 bases outside the gene matches. Here the CDR3 reads CASSLADEQFF. Written as DNA, the CDR3 is TGTGCCAGCTCTCTAGCGGACGAGCAGTTCTTC.